This TCR beta chain was identified during a study of blood T cell repertoires in COVID-19. Produced via immunoSEQ multiplex PCR; TCRdb's table is partial and in-frame only. Here the sample spans around 620,000 clones, 85% to 90% being singletons. This CDR3 comprises 16 residues. V was trimmed by 7 bases and J by 8 bases, leaving 26 bases between them. V and J are TRBV23-1 and TRBJ1-2; a possible D gene is TRBD1 (5 bases). TRBV23-1 is filed as an ORF, its function uncertain. The TCR was taken from a woman aged 18-29 years with acute or convalescent COVID-19. The sample consisted of peripheral blood. The CDR3 DNA reads as TGCGCCAGCAAAATCGGAAGGGGCCAACTCTTTTGGGGCTACACCTTC. Translating gives CASKIGRGQLFWGYTF.